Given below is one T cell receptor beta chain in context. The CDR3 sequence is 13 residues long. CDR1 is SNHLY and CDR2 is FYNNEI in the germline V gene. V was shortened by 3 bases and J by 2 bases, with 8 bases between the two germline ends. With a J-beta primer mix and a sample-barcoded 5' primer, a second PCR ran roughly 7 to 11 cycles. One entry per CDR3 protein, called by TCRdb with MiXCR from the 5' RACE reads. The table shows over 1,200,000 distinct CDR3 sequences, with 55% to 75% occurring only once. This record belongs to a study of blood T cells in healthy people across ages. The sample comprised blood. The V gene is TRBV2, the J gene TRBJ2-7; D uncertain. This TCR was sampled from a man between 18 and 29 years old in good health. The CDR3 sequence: CASSDMVTYEQYF. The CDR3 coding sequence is TGTGCCAGCAGTGATATGGTTACCTACGAGCAGTACTTC.